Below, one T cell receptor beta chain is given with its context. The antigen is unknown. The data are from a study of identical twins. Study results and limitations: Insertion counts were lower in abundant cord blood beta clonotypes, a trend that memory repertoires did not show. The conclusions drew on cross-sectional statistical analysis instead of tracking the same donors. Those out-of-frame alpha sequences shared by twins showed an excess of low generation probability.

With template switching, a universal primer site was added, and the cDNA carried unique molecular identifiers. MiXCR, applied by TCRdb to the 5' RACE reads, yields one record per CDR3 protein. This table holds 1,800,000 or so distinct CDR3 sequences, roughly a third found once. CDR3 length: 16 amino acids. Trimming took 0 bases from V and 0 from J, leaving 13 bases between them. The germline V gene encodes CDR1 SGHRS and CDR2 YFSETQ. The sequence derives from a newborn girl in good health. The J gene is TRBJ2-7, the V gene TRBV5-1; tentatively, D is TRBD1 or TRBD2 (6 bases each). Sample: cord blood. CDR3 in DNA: TGCGCCAGCAGCTTGGTAGGGGGGAGGTCCTCCTACGAGCAGTACTTC. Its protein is CASSLVGGRSSYEQYF.